What follows describes a single TCR beta chain. Its specificity is unknown. The CDR3 sequence is 15 residues long. Trimming stripped 3 bases from V and 1 base from J, with 12 bases between. From germline, CDR1 is WSHSY and CDR2 SAAADI. Only in-frame clones appear in the TCRdb table, and some are missing; sequencing was by immunoSEQ multiplex PCR. This table holds 150,000 or so clones, 80% to 90% found once. This sample was included in a study of T cell responses to AZD1222 COVID-19 vaccine. Regarding the study as a whole: Increased Spike-specific TCR breadth and depth were observed after two AZD1222 doses.

Sample: peripheral blood, taken after recovery from COVID-19. The sequence was collected from an adult who had recovered from COVID-19. This chain links TRBV10-2 with TRBJ1-1, with unresolved D. The CDR3 region has the DNA TGCGCCAGCAGTGACTTACTTAGACGGAACACTGAAGCTTTCTTT. It is translated as CASSDLLRRNTEAFF.